This passage covers 9 T cell receptor beta chains from one sample sequenced in a study of control samples from healthy donors and cancer patients. Measured with immunoSEQ multiplex PCR; TCRdb has only the in-frame clones, and not every one. The profile shows about 120,000 clones, approximately 87% of them singletons. Sequenced material: blood. These receptors were collected from a man aged 55 to 70 in good health.

The chain joins TRBV6-1 to TRBJ1-6, with unresolved D. V lost 1 base to trimming and J lost 4 bases, with 14 bases between them. CDR1 is MNHNS, CDR2 SASEGT, per germline. The CDR3 is 17 amino acids. The CDR3 sequence: CASSEESLGRYNSPLHF. The CDR3 nucleotides are TGTGCCAGCAGTGAAGAATCCCTGGGCAGATATAATTCACCCCTCCACTTT.

To note about this clone: Other DNA sequences from this sample encode an identical CDR3 as well. The chain uses TRBV28 and TRBJ1-5; D gene ambiguous. The germline CDR1 and CDR2 sequences are MDHEN and SYDVKM. The CDR3 extends over 14 amino acids. The V end was cut by 3 bases, the J end by 7 bases, with 13 bases between. This CDR3 is CASSFRLGNQPQHF. CDR3 nucleotide sequence: TGTGCCAGCAGTTTTCGTCTTGGAAACCAGCCCCAGCATTTT.

J is TRBJ1-3 and V is TRBV27, with 9 nucleotides matching TRBD1. Germline loops: CDR1 MNHEY, CDR2 SMNVEV (reference sequence). V lost 10 bases, J lost 4 bases, and 8 bases stayed unmatched. This CDR3 is 14 amino acids long. The CDR3 nucleotides read TGTGCCACCAGGGACAGGGTGAACGGAAACACCATATATTTT. This gives the protein CATRDRVNGNTIYF.

The genes are TRBV7-2 and TRBJ2-1, with 13 bases aligning to TRBD2. The CDR3 loop spans 16 amino acids. Unmatched junction bases numbered 5, after V lost 2 bases and J lost 7 bases. The germline CDR1 and CDR2 sequences are SGHTA and FQGNSA. CDR3 amino acids: CASSLKLAGGQNEQFF. In DNA, the CDR3 is TGTGCCAGCAGCTTAAAACTAGCGGGGGGGCAGAATGAGCAGTTCTTC.

V is TRBV19 and J is TRBJ2-1; D unclear. Germline lookup yields CDR1 LNHDA and CDR2 SQIVND (reference sequence). The length of the CDR3 is 11 residues. Trimming took 6 bases from V and 5 from J, leaving 5 bases between them. CDR3 protein: CASRYNNEQFF. The DNA of the CDR3 is TGTGCCAGTAGGTACAACAATGAGCAGTTCTTC.

The chain employs TRBV7-9 and TRBJ1-2, with 8 bases that match TRBD1. The CDR3 runs to 14 residues. Germline V lookup: CDR1 SEHNR, CDR2 FQNEAQ (reference sequence). Losses at the gene ends were 5 bases for V and 8 bases for J; bases not matched to a gene: 10. CDR3 nucleotides: TGTGCCAGCAGCCCCGGACAGGGCCCGAAAGGCTACACCTTC. It specifies CASSPGQGPKGYTF.

This clone occurred once. This chain connects TRBV28 to TRBJ1-5, with 7 nucleotides matching TRBD1. V lost 4 bases and J lost 1; bases outside the gene matches: 10. This CDR3 region has 17 residues. Germline CDR1 is MDHEN and CDR2 is SYDVKM. CDR3 sequence: CASSSNLFRGSNQPQHF. CDR3 sequence (DNA): TGTGCCAGCAGTTCCAACCTATTCAGGGGGAGCAATCAGCCCCAGCATTTT. The full variable domain, with the rest looked up from reference TRBV28 and TRBJ1-5, is DVKVTQSSRYLVKRTGEKVFLECVQDMDHENMFWYRQDPGLGLRLIYFSYDVKMKEKGDIPEGYSVSREKKERFSLILESASTNQTSMYLCASSSNLFRGSNQPQHFGDGTRLSIL.

This chain links TRBV7-9 with TRBJ1-6; no reliable D call. Trimming left V 5 bases short and J 7 bases short, with 6 bases between. CDR1 SEHNR and CDR2 FQNEAQ come from the germline V gene (reference sequence). CDR3 length: 12 residues. The CDR3 coding sequence is TGTGCCAGCAGCCCGGGGAATTCACCCCTCCACTTT. This codes for CASSPGNSPLHF.

The chain employs TRBV6-6 and TRBJ1-2; a possible D gene is TRBD1 (5 bases). V shed 2 bases and J shed 8 bases, with 15 bases lying between them. This CDR3 has 14 residues. Germline V gives CDR1 MNHNY, CDR2 SVGAGI (reference sequence). The CDR3 DNA reads TGTGCCAGCAGTTACCGGGGGGAGGGTGGCGGCTACACCTTC. Residues: CASSYRGEGGGYTF.